This T cell receptor beta chain was identified in a study of cytomegalovirus exposure and HLA in healthy donors. Study-wide results and limits: In a later analysis, productive TCRs from donors in an Asian-associated ancestry cluster reportedly carried fewer N-insertions than the cohort mean. The study assumed roughly uniform donor sequencing depth for presence/absence analyses.

Concerning this clone: What it binds is unknown.

The study ran its PCR with 60 Vbeta and 13 Jbeta primers. Profiling relied on immunoSEQ multiplex PCR, and the TCRdb table lists in-frame clones only, not all of them. Of more than 150,000 clones listed, 70% to 90% are singletons. CDR3 length: 19 amino acids. Trimming removed 7 bases from V and 7 bases from J; junction bases left unmatched: 21. Germline values: CDR1 SNHLY, CDR2 FYNNEI. V and J are TRBV2 and TRBJ1-4, with 10 bases fitting TRBD1. The sample consisted of PBMCs. The sequence was obtained from a woman aged 18-29 years in good health and CMV-seronegative. The CDR3, as DNA: TGTGCCAGCAACGCAAACCGGGACAGGGGTTCTTGGACGAGTGAAAAACTGTTTTTT. Encoded protein: CASNANRDRGSWTSEKLFF.